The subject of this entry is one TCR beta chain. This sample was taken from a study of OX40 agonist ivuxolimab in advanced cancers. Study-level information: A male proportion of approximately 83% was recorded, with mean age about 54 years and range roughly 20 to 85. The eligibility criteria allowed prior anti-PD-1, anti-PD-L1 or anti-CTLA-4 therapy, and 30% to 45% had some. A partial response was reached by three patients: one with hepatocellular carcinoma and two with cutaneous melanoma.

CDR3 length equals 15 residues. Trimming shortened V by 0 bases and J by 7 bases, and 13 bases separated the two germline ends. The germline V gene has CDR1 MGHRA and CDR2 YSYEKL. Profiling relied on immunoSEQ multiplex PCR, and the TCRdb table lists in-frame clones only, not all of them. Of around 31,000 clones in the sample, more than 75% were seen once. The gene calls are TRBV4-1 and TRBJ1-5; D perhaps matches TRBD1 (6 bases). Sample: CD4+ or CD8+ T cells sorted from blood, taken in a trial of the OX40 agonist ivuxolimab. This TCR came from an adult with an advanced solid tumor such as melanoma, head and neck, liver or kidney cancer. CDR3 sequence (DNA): TGCGCCAGCAGCCAAGATGTGACAGGTGGGCAGCCCCAGCATTTT. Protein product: CASSQDVTGGQPQHF.